This T cell receptor (beta chain) was observed in a study of T cell responses to AZD1222 COVID-19 vaccine. Libraries were prepared by immunoSEQ multiplex PCR; TCRdb keeps only in-frame clonotypes and omits some of them. Here the sample spans over 85,000 clones, about four fifths being singletons. The CDR3 consists of 16 residues. The germline CDR1 and CDR2 sequences are MGHDK and SYGVNS. The germline V and J ends were trimmed by 5 bases and 5 bases, with 21 bases remaining between them. The rearrangement joins TRBV25-1 to TRBJ1-1; unclear D gene. The sequencing here drew on peripheral blood, taken on day 0 of AZD1222 vaccination. The receptor was derived from an adult in good health. The CDR3 loop reads CASSPRLSGPGTEAFF. The DNA of the CDR3 is TGTGCCAGCAGTCCCCGTCTGAGTGGCCCGGGGACTGAAGCTTTCTTT.